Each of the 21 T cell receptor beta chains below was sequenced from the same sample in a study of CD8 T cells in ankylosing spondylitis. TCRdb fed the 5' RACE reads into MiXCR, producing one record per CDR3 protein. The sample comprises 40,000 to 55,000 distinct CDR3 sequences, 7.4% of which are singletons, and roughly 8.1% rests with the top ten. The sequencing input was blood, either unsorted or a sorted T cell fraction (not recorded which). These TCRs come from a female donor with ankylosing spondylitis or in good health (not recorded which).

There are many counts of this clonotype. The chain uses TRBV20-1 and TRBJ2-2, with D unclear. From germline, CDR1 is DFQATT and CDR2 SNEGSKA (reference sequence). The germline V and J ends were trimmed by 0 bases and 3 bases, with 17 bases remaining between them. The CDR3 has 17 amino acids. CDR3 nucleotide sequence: TGCAGTGCTAGAGATGTCCAGCTAATAACGCACACCGGGGAGCTGTTTTTT. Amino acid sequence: CSARDVQLITHTGELFF.

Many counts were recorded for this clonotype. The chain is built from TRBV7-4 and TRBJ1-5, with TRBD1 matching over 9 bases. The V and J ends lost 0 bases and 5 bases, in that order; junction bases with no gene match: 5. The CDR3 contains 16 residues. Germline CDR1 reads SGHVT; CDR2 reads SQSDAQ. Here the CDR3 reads CASSLAPGTGYQPQHF. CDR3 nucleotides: TGTGCCAGCAGCTTAGCCCCTGGGACAGGGTATCAGCCCCAGCATTTT.

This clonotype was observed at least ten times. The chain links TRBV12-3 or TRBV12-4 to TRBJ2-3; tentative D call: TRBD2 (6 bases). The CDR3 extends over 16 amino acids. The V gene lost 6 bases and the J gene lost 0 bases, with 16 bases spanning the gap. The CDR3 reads CASSSPAGTSTDTQYF. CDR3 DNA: TGTGCCAGCAGCTCCCCGGCGGGGACTAGCACAGATACGCAGTATTTT.

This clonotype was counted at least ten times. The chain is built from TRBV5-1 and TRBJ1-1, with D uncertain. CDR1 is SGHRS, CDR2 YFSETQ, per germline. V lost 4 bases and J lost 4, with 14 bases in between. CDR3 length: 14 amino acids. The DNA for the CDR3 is TGCGCCAGCAGCCCAAGGGCCCTTGGCACTGAAGCTTTCTTT. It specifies CASSPRALGTEAFF.

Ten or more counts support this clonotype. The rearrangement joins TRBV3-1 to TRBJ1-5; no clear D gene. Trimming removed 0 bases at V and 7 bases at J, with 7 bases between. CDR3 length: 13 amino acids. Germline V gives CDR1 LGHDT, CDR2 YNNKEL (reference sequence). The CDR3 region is CASSQDEGQPQHF. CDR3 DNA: TGTGCCAGCAGCCAAGATGAGGGCCAGCCCCAGCATTTT.

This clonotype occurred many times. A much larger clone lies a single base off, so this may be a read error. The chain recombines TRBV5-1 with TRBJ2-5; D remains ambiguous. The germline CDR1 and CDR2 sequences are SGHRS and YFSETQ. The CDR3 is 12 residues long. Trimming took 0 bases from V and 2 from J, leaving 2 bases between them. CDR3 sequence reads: CASSLEQETQYF. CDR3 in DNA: TGCGCCAGCAGCTTGGAGCAAGAGACCCAGTACTTC.

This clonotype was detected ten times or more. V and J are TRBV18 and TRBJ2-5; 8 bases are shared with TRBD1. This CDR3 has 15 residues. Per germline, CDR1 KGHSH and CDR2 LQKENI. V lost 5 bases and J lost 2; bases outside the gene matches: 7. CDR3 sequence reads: CASSDRDRKQETQYF. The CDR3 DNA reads TGTGCCAGCTCAGACCGGGACAGGAAGCAAGAGACCCAGTACTTC.

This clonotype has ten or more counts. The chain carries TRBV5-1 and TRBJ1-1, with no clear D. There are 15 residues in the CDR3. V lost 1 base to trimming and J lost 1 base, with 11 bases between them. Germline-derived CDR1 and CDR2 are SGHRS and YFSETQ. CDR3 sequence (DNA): TGCGCCAGCAGCTTGCACGTATGGGAGAACACTGAAGCTTTCTTT. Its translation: CASSLHVWENTEAFF. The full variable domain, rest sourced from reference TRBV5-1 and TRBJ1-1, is KAGVTQTPRYLIKTRGQQVTLSCSPISGHRSVSWYQQTPGQGLQFLFEYFSETQRNKGNFPGRFSGRQFSNSRSEMNVSTLELGDSALYLCASSLHVWENTEAFFGQGTRLTVV.

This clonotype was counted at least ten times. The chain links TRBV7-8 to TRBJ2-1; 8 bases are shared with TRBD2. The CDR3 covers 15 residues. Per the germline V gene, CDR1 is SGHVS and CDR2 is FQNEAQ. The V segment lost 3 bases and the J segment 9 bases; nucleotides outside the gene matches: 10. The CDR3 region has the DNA TGTGCCAGCAGCTTCCTTGGCGGGGGGAATAGTGAGCAGTTCTTC. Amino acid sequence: CASSFLGGGNSEQFF.

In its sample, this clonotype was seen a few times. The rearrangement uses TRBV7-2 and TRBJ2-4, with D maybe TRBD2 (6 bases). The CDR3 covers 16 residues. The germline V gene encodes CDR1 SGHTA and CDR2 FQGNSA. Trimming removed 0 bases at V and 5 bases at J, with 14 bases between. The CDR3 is CASSLARGWGENIQYF. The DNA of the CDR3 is TGTGCCAGCAGCTTAGCGAGAGGTTGGGGGGAAAACATTCAGTACTTC. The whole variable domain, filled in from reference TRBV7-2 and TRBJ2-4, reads GAGVSQSPSNKVTEKGKDVELRCDPISGHTALYWYRQSLGQGLEFLIYFQGNSAPDKSGLPSDRFSAERTGGSVSTLTIQRTQQEDSAVYLCASSLARGWGENIQYFGAGTRLSVL.

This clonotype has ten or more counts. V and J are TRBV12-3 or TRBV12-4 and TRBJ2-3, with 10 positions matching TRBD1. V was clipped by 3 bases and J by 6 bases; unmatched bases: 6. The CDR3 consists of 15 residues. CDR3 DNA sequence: TGTGCCAGCAGTTTCCGGGACAGGGGCCCGGATACGCAGTATTTT. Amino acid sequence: CASSFRDRGPDTQYF.

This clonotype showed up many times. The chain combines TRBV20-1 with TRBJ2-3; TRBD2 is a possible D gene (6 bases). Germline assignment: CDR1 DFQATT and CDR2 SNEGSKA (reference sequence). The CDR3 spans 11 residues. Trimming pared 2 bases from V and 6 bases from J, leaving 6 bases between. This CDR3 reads CSARSGDTQYF. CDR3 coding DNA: TGCAGTGCTAGAAGCGGGGATACGCAGTATTTT.

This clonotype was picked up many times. The CDR3 bases are TGTGCCAGCAGCCCCAGCCTTAGCGGGGGGGCATACGAGCAGTACTTC. Protein: CASSPSLSGGAYEQYF. The V and J genes are TRBV7-2 and TRBJ2-7; 11 nucleotides align to TRBD2. The germline V gene has CDR1 SGHTA and CDR2 FQGNSA. V dropped 5 bases and J dropped 4; count of bases not matched to a gene: 10. The CDR3 sequence is 16 residues long.

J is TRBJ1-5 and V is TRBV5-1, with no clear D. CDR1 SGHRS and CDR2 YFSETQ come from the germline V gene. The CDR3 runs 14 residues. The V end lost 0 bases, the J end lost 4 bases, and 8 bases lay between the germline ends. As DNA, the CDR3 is TGCGCCAGCAGCTTGGACTCACTTAATCAGCCCCAGCATTTT. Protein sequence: CASSLDSLNQPQHF.

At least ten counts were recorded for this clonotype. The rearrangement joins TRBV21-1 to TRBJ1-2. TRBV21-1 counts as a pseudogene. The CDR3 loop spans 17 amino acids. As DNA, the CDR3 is TGTGCCAGCAGCAAAGTCCCCAGCCGAAAACCTAACTATGGCTACACCTTC. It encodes CASSKVPSRKPNYGYTF.

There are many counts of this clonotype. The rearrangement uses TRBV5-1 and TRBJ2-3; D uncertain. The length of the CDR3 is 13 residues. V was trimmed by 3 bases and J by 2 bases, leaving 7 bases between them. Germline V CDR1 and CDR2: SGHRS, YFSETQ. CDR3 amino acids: CASSSKLTDTQYF. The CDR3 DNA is TGCGCCAGCAGCTCCAAACTCACAGATACGCAGTATTTT.

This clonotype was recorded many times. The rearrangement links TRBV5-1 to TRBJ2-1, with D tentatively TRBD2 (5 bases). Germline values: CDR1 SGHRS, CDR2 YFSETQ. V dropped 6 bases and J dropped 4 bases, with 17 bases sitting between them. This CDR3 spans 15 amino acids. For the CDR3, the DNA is TGCGCCAGCATTCCCGACTCCTCGGGGTACAATGAGCAGTTCTTC. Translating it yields CASIPDSSGYNEQFF. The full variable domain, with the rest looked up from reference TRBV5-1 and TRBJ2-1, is KAGVTQTPRYLIKTRGQQVTLSCSPISGHRSVSWYQQTPGQGLQFLFEYFSETQRNKGNFPGRFSGRQFSNSRSEMNVSTLELGDSALYLCASIPDSSGYNEQFFGPGTRLTVL.

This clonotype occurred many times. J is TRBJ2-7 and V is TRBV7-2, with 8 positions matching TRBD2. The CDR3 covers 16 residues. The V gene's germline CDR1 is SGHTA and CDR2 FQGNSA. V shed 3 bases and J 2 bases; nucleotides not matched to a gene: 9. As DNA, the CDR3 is TGTGCCAGCAGCTTTAGAAGTAGCGGGGACGCCTACGAGCAGTACTTC. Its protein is CASSFRSSGDAYEQYF.

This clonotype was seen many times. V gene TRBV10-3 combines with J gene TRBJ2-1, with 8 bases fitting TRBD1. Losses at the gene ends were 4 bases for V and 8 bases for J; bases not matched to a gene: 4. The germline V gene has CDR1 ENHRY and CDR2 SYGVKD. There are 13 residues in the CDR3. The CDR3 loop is CAISGTGRDEQFF. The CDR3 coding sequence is TGTGCCATCAGTGGGACAGGGCGGGATGAGCAGTTCTTC.

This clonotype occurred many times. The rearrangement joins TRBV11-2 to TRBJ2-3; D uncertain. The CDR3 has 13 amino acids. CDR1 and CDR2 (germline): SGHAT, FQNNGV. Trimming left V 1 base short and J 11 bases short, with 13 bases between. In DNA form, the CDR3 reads TGTGCCAGCAGCTTAGCGGGCCCTCCCCGGCAGTATTTT. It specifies CASSLAGPPRQYF.

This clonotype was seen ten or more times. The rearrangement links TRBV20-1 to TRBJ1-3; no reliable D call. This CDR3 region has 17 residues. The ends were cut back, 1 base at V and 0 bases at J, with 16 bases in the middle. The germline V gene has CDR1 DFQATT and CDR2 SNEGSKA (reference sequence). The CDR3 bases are TGCAGTGCTAGAGCGGCAAACGTCTACCTCTCTGGAAACACCATATATTTT. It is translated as CSARAANVYLSGNTIYF.